The clone carrying this TCR beta chain was counted once. Seattle's cohort entered during active infection and was followed longitudinally. Authors' processing steps: Amplification from reference gene primers served as the basis for estimated nucleated cell counts. Sequenced by immunoSEQ multiplex PCR; TCRdb stores in-frame clones only, minus some. V, J and clone size reflect that table, while D and trimming were determined from the DNA. Among roughly 150,000 clones listed, more than 75% were seen once. The data were taken from a study of blood T cell repertoires in COVID-19. As for the study in general: Samples of COVID-19 (acute and convalescent) were obtained from the United States, Italy and Spain. PBMCs, B-cell-depleted T cells, or T cells provided the cDNA or gDNA that made up the material.

The CDR3 sequence is 13 residues long. Deletions cut 6 bases from V and 6 bases from J, with 14 bases between. Germline V lookup: CDR1 SGHRS, CDR2 YFSETQ. The material sequenced was peripheral blood. The chain employs TRBV5-1 and TRBJ2-3; D is possibly TRBD1 (6 bases). This TCR was sampled from a woman aged 80 or over with COVID-19, enrolled during active disease. Here the CDR3 reads CASTDQGRDTQYF. For the CDR3, the DNA is TGCGCCAGCACCGATCAGGGGCGGGATACGCAGTATTTT.